These 14 T cell receptor beta chains originate from one sample sequenced in a study of blood T cell repertoires in COVID-19. Only in-frame clones appear in the TCRdb table, and some are missing; sequencing was by immunoSEQ multiplex PCR. This sample yields approximately 300,000 clones, of which more than 70% are seen a single time; under 2% belongs to the top ten. Sequencing was carried out using peripheral blood. These receptors were taken from a woman aged 45 to 65 with acute or convalescent COVID-19.

This chain connects TRBV11-2 to TRBJ2-3, with D tentatively TRBD2 (6 bases). This CDR3 spans 16 amino acids. V lost 1 base to trimming and J lost 2 bases, with 13 bases between them. CDR1 is SGHAT, CDR2 FQNNGV, per germline. This CDR3 is CASSLGGGTLTDTQYF. The CDR3, as DNA: TGTGCCAGCAGCTTAGGAGGCGGGACTCTCACAGATACGCAGTATTTT.

The CDR3 coding sequence is TGTGCCAGCACCAAGGGGCAGGCGAGCACAGATACGCAGTATTTT. It encodes CASTKGQASTDTQYF. The gene calls are TRBV28 and TRBJ2-3; perhaps TRBD1 as D (5 bases). The V end lost 7 bases, the J end lost 0 bases, and 14 bases lay between the germline ends. Germline V gene data show CDR1 as MDHEN and CDR2 as SYDVKM. CDR3 size: 15 residues.

This clone occurred once. This chain joins TRBV6-2 or TRBV6-3 and TRBJ2-7; TRBD1 matches at 8 bases. J was trimmed by 2 bases and V by 5 bases; bases with no gene match: 2. There are 13 residues in the CDR3. Germline V gene sequence: CDR1 MNHEY, CDR2 SVGEGT. The CDR3 nucleotides read TGTGCCAGCAGTACAGGGGGTCCCTACGAGCAGTACTTC. It specifies CASSTGGPYEQYF.

The V call is TRBV5-6, the J call TRBJ1-5; a possible D gene is TRBD1 (5 bases). The CDR3 is 13 residues long. CDR1 is SGHDT, CDR2 YYEEEE, per germline. V was pared by 4 bases and J by 7 bases, with 12 bases between. The CDR3: CASSPGRGQPQHF. As DNA, the CDR3 is TGTGCCAGCAGCCCCGGTCGGGGGCAGCCCCAGCATTTT.

This chain links TRBV5-1 with TRBJ1-2, with D possibly matching TRBD1 (6 bases). CDR3 length: 14 residues. The V end was cut by 3 bases, the J end by 3 bases, with 12 bases between. Germline V gene sequence: CDR1 SGHRS, CDR2 YFSETQ. The CDR3 is CASSSQGNDYGYTF. CDR3 nucleotides: TGCGCCAGCAGCTCCCAGGGGAACGACTATGGCTACACCTTC.

The table lists this clone with a few counts. This chain's CDR3 is CASSSSGGTEAFF. The CDR3 region has the DNA TGTGCCAGCAGTTCTTCAGGGGGCACTGAAGCTTTCTTT. The chain combines TRBV12-3 or TRBV12-4 with TRBJ1-1; 7 bases are a match to TRBD1. Trimming at V came to 4 bases and at J to 4 bases, leaving 3 bases not matched to a gene. CDR3 length equals 13 residues.

The chain carries TRBV3-1 (or the pseudogene TRBV3-2) and TRBJ2-6, with 10 bases identical to TRBD1. This CDR3 contains 18 residues. Germline-derived CDR1 and CDR2 are LGHDT and YNNKEL (reference sequence). Trimming at V came to 2 bases and at J to 4 bases, leaving 8 bases not matched to a gene. The CDR3 nucleotides read TGTGCCAGCAGCCAACTGGGACAGGGGATGTCCGGGGCCAACGTCCTGACTTTC. It is translated as CASSQLGQGMSGANVLTF.

The chain carries TRBV14 and TRBJ2-3, with 10 bases aligning to TRBD2. Germline V lookup: CDR1 SGHDN, CDR2 FVKESK. With V trimmed by 1 base and J by 0 bases, 19 bases remained unmatched. The CDR3 runs 22 residues. The CDR3 nucleotides read TGTGCCAGCAGCCAAGTCCCCCTAGCGGGAGCTTACCCCTTAATCAGCACAGATACGCAGTATTTT. This gives the protein CASSQVPLAGAYPLISTDTQYF.

The chain recombines TRBV2 with TRBJ1-5; D is possibly TRBD1 (6 bases). The CDR3 contains 15 residues. Germline CDR1 is SNHLY and CDR2 is FYNNEI. V was clipped by 8 bases and J by 4 bases, with 18 bases between them. CDR3 DNA: TGTGCCAGCCGAATAAGAGCAGGGGCGAATCAGCCCCAGCATTTT. It translates to CASRIRAGANQPQHF.

The chain is built from TRBV12-3 or TRBV12-4 and TRBJ2-1, with 7 bases matching TRBD2. The CDR3 contains 13 residues. The V gene end was trimmed by 6 bases and the J gene end by 4 bases; junction bases not matched to a gene: 3. The CDR3 spells CASRAGGYNEQFF. The DNA of the CDR3 is TGTGCCAGCAGAGCCGGGGGGTACAATGAGCAGTTCTTC.

The rearrangement uses TRBV27 and TRBJ2-1, with 9 bases fitting TRBD2. The V segment lost 6 bases and the J segment 1 base; nucleotides outside the gene matches: 7. CDR1 is MNHEY, CDR2 SMNVEV, per germline (reference sequence). The CDR3 length is 16 residues. CDR3 in DNA: TGTGCCAGCAGCCGTAGCGGGAGTCTGTCCTACAATGAGCAGTTCTTC. Translated: CASSRSGSLSYNEQFF.

The chain couples TRBV19 to TRBJ1-5; D is unclear. V was shortened by 3 bases and J by 0 bases, with 6 bases between the two germline ends. The CDR3 consists of 14 residues. Germline CDR1 is LNHDA and CDR2 is SQIVND (reference sequence). This CDR3 is CASSIRDSNQPQHF. Written as DNA, the CDR3 is TGTGCCAGTAGTATCCGCGATAGCAATCAGCCCCAGCATTTT.

The V and J genes are TRBV3-1 (or the pseudogene TRBV3-2) and TRBJ2-2; possibly TRBD1 for D (6 bases). Trimming took off 2 bases at V and 0 bases at J, with 16 bases between the two ends. The CDR3 is made up of 18 amino acids. Germline V gives CDR1 LGHDT, CDR2 YNNKEL (reference sequence). CDR3 nucleotides: TGTGCCAGCAGCCAAAAACCGGGACAAAAAGCGAACACCGGGGAGCTGTTTTTT. It encodes CASSQKPGQKANTGELFF.

CDR3 coding DNA: TGTGCCAGCAGCTTAGATCCGTGGACAGGGGGCAATAGCTATGGCTACACCTTC. Its protein is CASSLDPWTGGNSYGYTF. The chain couples TRBV11-2 to TRBJ1-2; 11 bases map to TRBD1. There are 18 residues in the CDR3. The J segment lost 4 bases and the V segment lost 0 bases, leaving 10 bases of the junction unmatched. Germline V gives CDR1 SGHAT, CDR2 FQNNGV.